One and the same sample provided the 8 T cell receptor beta chains below, sequenced in a study of shared clonotypes between healthy human individuals. TCRdb keeps only in-frame clones here, not all; method: immunoSEQ multiplex PCR. Among approximately 2,200,000 clones listed, roughly 91% were seen once. It was CD45RO-negative cells, positively selected for CCR7, that made up naive CD8 cells, with terminally differentiated effector memory CD45RA+ cells excluded. Specimen: naive CD8+ T cells from PBMCs. Receptor source: a man aged 18 to 29 in good health. Some clones in this sample may be carry-over from other donors' samples.

The V call is TRBV5-1, the J call TRBJ2-7; 7 positions match TRBD2. CDR1 is SGHRS and CDR2 is YFSETQ in the germline V gene. CDR3 size: 14 residues. J was trimmed by 2 bases and V by 0 bases; bases with no gene match: 2. The CDR3 DNA is TGCGCCAGCAGCTTGGCTAGCGGTCCCTACGAGCAGTACTTC. It encodes CASSLASGPYEQYF.

This sequence joins TRBV15 and TRBJ1-1, with 11 bases lining up with TRBD1. The CDR3 covers 18 residues. Germline assignment: CDR1 LNHNV and CDR2 YYDKDF (reference sequence). V lost 2 bases and J lost 3; bases outside the gene matches: 11. CDR3 coding DNA: TGTGCCACCAGCAGAACCTACCGGGACAGGGGGTTCTACACTGAAGCTTTCTTT. It specifies CATSRTYRDRGFYTEAFF.

V usage is TRBV2 and J usage is TRBJ2-2, with D perhaps TRBD2 (5 bases). Trimming shortened V by 6 bases and J by 6 bases, and 20 bases separated the two germline ends. The CDR3 consists of 16 residues. The germline CDR1 and CDR2 sequences are SNHLY and FYNNEI. Here the CDR3 reads CASRGRLTRSPGELFF. CDR3 nucleotides: TGTGCCAGCAGAGGACGATTAACTAGGTCCCCCGGGGAGCTGTTTTTT.

Only one count was recorded for this clone. The chain recombines TRBV7-9 with TRBJ2-5; D is tentatively TRBD1 or TRBD2 (5 bases each). CDR1 and CDR2 (germline): SEHNR, FQNEAQ (reference sequence). Trimming cost V 4 bases and J 5 bases, with 14 bases left between them. The CDR3 runs 14 residues. CDR3 region: CASSSRDGSETQYF. CDR3 sequence (DNA): TGTGCCAGCAGCTCCCGGGACGGGTCGGAGACCCAGTACTTC.

The gene calls are TRBV28 and TRBJ2-1; D is uncertain. The V gene's germline CDR1 is MDHEN and CDR2 SYDVKM. The V end lost 2 bases, the J end lost 1 base, and 15 bases lay between the germline ends. The CDR3 has 17 amino acids. CDR3 protein: CASSLNSIGSSYNEQFF. CDR3 in DNA: TGTGCCAGCAGTTTAAATAGCATAGGATCTTCCTACAATGAGCAGTTCTTC.

The chain links TRBV6-6 to TRBJ2-2; weak D call: TRBD2 (6 bases). CDR1 and CDR2 (germline): MNHNY, SVGAGI (reference sequence). The CDR3 spans 15 residues. Trimming took 0 bases from V and 3 from J, leaving 8 bases between them. CDR3 region: CASSYSGSHTGELFF. CDR3 coding DNA: TGTGCCAGCAGTTACTCCGGGAGCCACACCGGGGAGCTGTTTTTT.

The rearrangement links TRBV4-3 to TRBJ1-1; 7 bases fit TRBD1. The CDR3 sequence is 13 residues long. The V gene's germline CDR1 is LGHNA and CDR2 YSLEER. Losses at the gene ends were 9 bases for V and 1 base for J; bases not matched to a gene: 5. This CDR3 reads CASRRQGNTEAFF. DNA of the CDR3: TGCGCCAGTCGAAGACAGGGGAACACTGAAGCTTTCTTT.

The gene calls are TRBV27 and TRBJ1-1; D might be TRBD1 (5 bases). The CDR3 extends over 16 amino acids. CDR1 is MNHEY, CDR2 SMNVEV, per germline (reference sequence). Deletions cut 5 bases from V and 10 bases from J, with 26 bases between. For the CDR3, the DNA is TGTGCCAGCAGTCTAATTCCGGGACTGGGGGGTATACTAGCTTTCTTT. Encoded protein: CASSLIPGLGGILAFF.